This T cell receptor beta chain was documented in a study of Graves' ophthalmopathy and Graves' hyperthyroidism. The authors diagnosed from clinical symptoms, serum thyroxine, TRAb, thyroid ultrasound and orbital computed tomography. Many counts were recorded for this clonotype. Transcripts of RNA were the source for amplifying TCR beta CDR3 regions. First-round RT-PCR relied on HTBI primers, and a second-round multiplex PCR came next. MiXCR was run by TCRdb on the multiplex PCR reads, yielding one entry per CDR3 protein. The sample has 400,000 or so distinct CDR3 sequences; over 15% are singletons. Trimming left V 0 bases short and J 6 bases short, with 11 bases between. Germline CDR1 is LNHNV and CDR2 is YYDKDF (reference sequence). CDR3 size: 15 residues.

The specimen was peripheral blood. The sequence was obtained from a young woman with stable Graves' hyperthyroidism. The chain is built from TRBV15 and TRBJ2-2, with unresolved D. The CDR3 coding sequence is TGTGCCACCAGCAGAGATCGGACGTTGGCCGGGGAGCTGTTTTTT. This translates into CATSRDRTLAGELFF.